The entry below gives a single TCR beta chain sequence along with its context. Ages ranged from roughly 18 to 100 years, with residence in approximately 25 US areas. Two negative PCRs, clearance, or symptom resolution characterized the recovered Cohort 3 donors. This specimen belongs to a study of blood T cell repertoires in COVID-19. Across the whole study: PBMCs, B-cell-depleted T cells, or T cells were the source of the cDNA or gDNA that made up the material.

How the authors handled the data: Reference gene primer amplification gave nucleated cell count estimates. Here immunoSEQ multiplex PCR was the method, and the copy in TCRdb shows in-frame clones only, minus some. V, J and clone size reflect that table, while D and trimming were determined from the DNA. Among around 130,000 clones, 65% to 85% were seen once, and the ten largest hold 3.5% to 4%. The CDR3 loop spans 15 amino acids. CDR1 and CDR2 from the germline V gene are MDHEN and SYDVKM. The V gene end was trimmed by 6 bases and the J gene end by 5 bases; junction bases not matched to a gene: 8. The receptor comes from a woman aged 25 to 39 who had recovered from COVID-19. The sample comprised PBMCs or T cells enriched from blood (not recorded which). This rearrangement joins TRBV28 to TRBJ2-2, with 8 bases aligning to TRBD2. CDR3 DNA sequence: TGTGCCAGCAGCTCAAGCGGGAGAGAGACCGGGGAGCTGTTTTTT. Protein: CASSSSGRETGELFF.